Listed here are 29 T cell receptor beta chains from one sample, sequenced in a study of T cell responses to AZD1222 COVID-19 vaccine. TCRdb keeps only in-frame clones here, not all; method: immunoSEQ multiplex PCR. The sample holds more than 150,000 clones, roughly 92% seen once. The source was peripheral blood, collected 28 days after the second AZD1222 dose. The receptors originated from an adult who received the AZD1222 COVID-19 vaccine.

J is TRBJ2-7 and V is TRBV25-1, with 9 positions matching TRBD2. CDR1 is MGHDK, CDR2 SYGVNS, per germline. The V gene end was trimmed by 9 bases and the J gene end by 2 bases; junction bases not matched to a gene: 8. The CDR3 spans 14 residues. Here the CDR3 reads CARMLASGTYEQYF. The CDR3 DNA follows: TGTGCCAGAATGCTGGCTAGCGGGACCTACGAGCAGTACTTC.

The chain employs TRBV29-1 and TRBJ2-1, with TRBD2 as a possible D gene (5 bases). The CDR3 sequence is 11 residues long. The V end lost 3 bases, the J end lost 7 bases, and 7 bases lay between the germline ends. In germline, CDR1 is SQVTM, CDR2 ANQGSEA. The DNA for the CDR3 is TGCAGCGTTGAGTCGGGAAATGAGCAGTTCTTC. This sequence encodes CSVESGNEQFF.

This chain uses TRBV29-1 with TRBJ1-4; D not resolved. V lost 0 bases and J 13 bases, leaving 12 bases between the germline ends. The CDR3 totals 12 residues. Germline V lookup: CDR1 SQVTM, CDR2 ANQGSEA. The CDR3 coding sequence is TGCAGCGTTGAAGAGTTGGCAGGCTTACTGTTTTTT. Translated, it gives CSVEELAGLLFF.

V and J are TRBV10-3 and TRBJ1-4; D is undetermined. The CDR3 has 13 residues. V lost 7 bases to trimming and J lost 8 bases, with 14 bases between them. Looked up from germline, CDR1 is ENHRY and CDR2 is SYGVKD. For the CDR3, the DNA is TGTGCCATCATGCGGGGTTTTGGGGAAAAACTGTTTTTT. Protein product: CAIMRGFGEKLFF.

The chain is built from TRBV10-3 and TRBJ2-1; possible D gene TRBD2, 6 bases. Per the germline V gene, CDR1 is ENHRY and CDR2 is SYGVKD. The CDR3 loop spans 16 amino acids. The V gene lost 11 bases and the J gene lost 1 base, with 21 bases spanning the gap. This CDR3 reads CASEELAATSYNEQFF. In nucleotides, the CDR3 is TGTGCCTCCGAAGAACTAGCCGCTACTTCCTACAATGAGCAGTTCTTC.

The rearrangement links TRBV3-1 (or the pseudogene TRBV3-2) to TRBJ1-1; D not certain. The ends were cut back, 4 bases at V and 6 bases at J, with 15 bases in the middle. From germline, CDR1 is LGHDT and CDR2 YNNKEL (reference sequence). This CDR3 is built from 14 residues. The CDR3 loop reads CASSPGLTAAEAFF. CDR3 DNA: TGTGCCAGCAGCCCCGGACTGACCGCGGCTGAAGCTTTCTTT.

This CDR3 reads CASSRGGAFTEAFF. The CDR3 bases are TGTGCCAGCAGCCGGGGGGGCGCATTCACTGAAGCTTTCTTT. The rearrangement uses TRBV3-1 (or the pseudogene TRBV3-2) and TRBJ1-1, with TRBD1 as a possible D gene (6 bases). In germline, CDR1 is LGHDT, CDR2 YNNKEL (reference sequence). The length of the CDR3 is 14 residues. The V and J ends lost 4 bases and 4 bases respectively, with 13 bases between them.

The V call is TRBV15, the J call TRBJ2-7; 8 bases fit TRBD1. Germline V gene lookup returns CDR1 LNHNV and CDR2 YYDKDF (reference sequence). The CDR3 consists of 15 residues. The V gene end was trimmed by 4 bases and the J gene end by 4 bases; junction bases not matched to a gene: 9. The DNA of the CDR3 is TGTGCCACCAGCATCAAGCAGGGGGCGGGTTACGAGCAGTACTTC. Translating it yields CATSIKQGAGYEQYF.

The chain has TRBV5-1 and TRBJ2-2; 7 bases align to TRBD1. CDR1 and CDR2 from the germline V gene are SGHRS and YFSETQ. The CDR3 runs 16 residues. V lost 4 bases to trimming and J lost 0 bases; unmatched junction nucleotides: 6. CDR3 coding DNA: TGCGCCAGCAGCCGGGGACAGCCAGCGAACACCGGGGAGCTGTTTTTT. Amino acid sequence: CASSRGQPANTGELFF.

As for this clone: The junction departs from germline at one end; a sequencing error may be responsible. The chain recombines TRBV11-3 with TRBJ2-4, with D possibly TRBD2 on 5 matching bases. Germline-derived CDR1 and CDR2 are SGHNT and YENEEA. The CDR3 covers 12 residues. The CDR3 loop reads CASNLDRGKQYF. The CDR3 DNA reads as TGTGCCAGCAACTTAGACCGAGGGAAGCAGTACTTC.

The gene calls are TRBV11-2 and TRBJ1-2; D perhaps matches TRBD1 (5 bases). Germline values: CDR1 SGHAT, CDR2 FQNNGV. The CDR3 sequence is 12 residues long. Trimming stripped 6 bases from V and 4 bases from J, with 9 bases between. CDR3 in amino acids: CASRTQAYGYTF. In DNA form, the CDR3 reads TGTGCCAGCAGGACACAGGCCTATGGCTACACCTTC.

The rearrangement links TRBV19 to TRBJ2-2; 12 bases are a match to TRBD2. V gave up 6 bases and J gave up 1 base; unmatched junction bases: 9. Germline CDR1 and CDR2: LNHDA and SQIVND (reference sequence). The CDR3 is made up of 18 amino acids. CDR3 loop: CASSLRPSGRGNTGELFF. CDR3 nucleotides: TGTGCCAGTAGCCTTCGGCCTAGCGGGAGGGGGAACACCGGGGAGCTGTTTTTT. The full variable domain, completed using reference TRBV19 and TRBJ2-2, is DGGITQSPKYLFRKEGQNVTLSCEQNLNHDAMYWYRQDPGQGLRLIYYSQIVNDFQKGDIAEGYSVSREKKESFPLTVTSAQKNPTAFYLCASSLRPSGRGNTGELFFGEGSRLTVL.

This clone occurred once. The CDR3 protein is CSVVTNRGNYGYTF. In DNA form, the CDR3 reads TGCAGCGTTGTCACAAACAGGGGGAACTATGGCTACACCTTC. The rearrangement joins TRBV29-1 to TRBJ1-2; 8 positions match TRBD1. V dropped 4 bases and J dropped 2; count of bases not matched to a gene: 6. Per the germline V gene, CDR1 is SQVTM and CDR2 is ANQGSEA. This CDR3 spans 14 amino acids.

The chain carries TRBV7-2 and TRBJ2-3; D is undetermined. Germline V CDR1 and CDR2: SGHTA, FQGNSA. V was cut by 5 bases and J by 2 bases, with 20 bases left in between. This CDR3 has 17 residues. The CDR3 spells CASSLSALGPITDTQYF. The DNA for the CDR3 is TGTGCCAGCAGCCTCAGCGCCCTTGGACCTATCACAGATACGCAGTATTTT. Using reference TRBV7-2 and TRBJ2-3 for the parts outside the CDR3, the full variable domain is GAGVSQSPSNKVTEKGKDVELRCDPISGHTALYWYRQSLGQGLEFLIYFQGNSAPDKSGLPSDRFSAERTGGSVSTLTIQRTQQEDSAVYLCASSLSALGPITDTQYFGPGTRLTVL.

The chain carries TRBV11-3 and TRBJ2-2, with D perhaps matching TRBD1 or TRBD2 (5 bases each). The germline gives CDR1 SGHNT, CDR2 YENEEA. The V and J ends lost 5 bases and 1 base respectively, with 14 bases between them. The CDR3 totals 16 residues. The CDR3 sequence is CASSLGLTENTGELFF. The CDR3 DNA reads as TGTGCCAGCAGCCTCGGACTGACAGAGAACACCGGGGAGCTGTTTTTT.

This rearrangement joins TRBV30 to TRBJ2-3; D ambiguous. The CDR3 spans 14 residues. Germline assignment: CDR1 GTSNPN and CDR2 SVGIG (reference sequence). Trimming took 6 bases from V and 0 from J, leaving 13 bases between them. The CDR3 DNA follows: TGTGCCTGTCATCACAGCTCTAGCACAGATACGCAGTATTTT. Its protein is CACHHSSSTDTQYF.

The chain employs TRBV5-5 and TRBJ1-2, with TRBD1 matching over 10 bases. The CDR3 spans 15 residues. The V gene's germline CDR1 is SGHKS and CDR2 YYEKEE (reference sequence). The junction had 7 bases not matched to a gene; V was cut back by 2 bases and J by 6 bases. The CDR3 sequence: CASSFLDRGRDGYTF. The CDR3 DNA reads as TGTGCCAGCAGCTTTCTTGACAGGGGGCGTGATGGCTACACCTTC.

The rearrangement joins TRBV7-8 to TRBJ2-7; no clear D gene. The CDR3 is 14 amino acids. Germline V gene sequence: CDR1 SGHVS, CDR2 FQNEAQ. Deletions cut 0 bases from V and 0 bases from J, with 6 bases between. CDR3 sequence: CASSLALSSYEQYF. The CDR3 DNA reads TGTGCCAGCAGCTTAGCGCTAAGCTCCTACGAGCAGTACTTC.

The chain combines TRBV7-8 with TRBJ1-5, with D unresolved. Trimming pared 3 bases from V and 2 bases from J, leaving 8 bases between. Germline CDR1 reads SGHVS; CDR2 reads FQNEAQ. The CDR3 loop spans 14 amino acids. CDR3 nucleotides: TGTGCCAGCAGCTTTGGGGTCCGCAATCAGCCCCAGCATTTT. Residues: CASSFGVRNQPQHF.

This rearrangement joins TRBV25-1 to TRBJ1-2; possibly TRBD1 for D (6 bases). Germline V gene sequence: CDR1 MGHDK, CDR2 SYGVNS. Trimming cost V 8 bases and J 0 bases, with 16 bases left between them. CDR3 length: 15 residues. DNA of the CDR3: TGTGCCAGCTCCCGGGGGGCTAAGGCTAACTATGGCTACACCTTC. It translates to CASSRGAKANYGYTF.

The rearrangement uses TRBV4-3 and TRBJ1-1; D unresolved. Per germline, CDR1 LGHNA and CDR2 YSLEER. V gave up 0 bases and J gave up 6 bases, with 8 bases separating them. The CDR3 runs to 13 residues. CDR3 region: CASSQDVGAEAFF. The CDR3 DNA follows: TGCGCCAGCAGCCAAGACGTGGGAGCTGAAGCTTTCTTT.

The V gene is TRBV4-1, the J gene TRBJ2-2; 9 bases agree with TRBD1. With 1 base clipped from V and 5 bases from J, the junction kept 11 bases outside the gene matches. Germline CDR1 reads MGHRA; CDR2 reads YSYEKL. The CDR3 contains 18 residues. CDR3: CASSQGTWGQGRTGELFF. The CDR3 DNA sequence: TGCGCCAGCAGCCAAGGGACTTGGGGACAGGGAAGGACCGGGGAGCTGTTTTTT.

In DNA form, the CDR3 reads TGTGCCAGCAGTTTGACTCCAAGAGTCACCGGGGAGCTGTTTTTT. It specifies CASSLTPRVTGELFF. The V call is TRBV27, the J call TRBJ2-2, with D unclear. The V end was cut by 3 bases, the J end by 4 bases, with 12 bases between. CDR3 size: 15 residues. CDR1 and CDR2 (germline): MNHEY, SMNVEV (reference sequence).

This chain joins TRBV30 and TRBJ1-6, with 12 bases matching TRBD1. This CDR3 has 17 amino acids. CDR1 is GTSNPN, CDR2 SVGIG, per germline (reference sequence). The V and J ends lost 4 bases and 2 bases, in that order; junction bases with no gene match: 6. The CDR3 bases are TGTGCCTGGATCTCCGGGACAGGGGGCGCCTATAATTCACCCCTCCACTTT. It translates to CAWISGTGGAYNSPLHF.

In this sample, this clone turned up once. The chain couples TRBV20-1 to TRBJ2-7; 8 positions agree with TRBD2. The CDR3 runs 14 residues. The V gene end was trimmed by 3 bases and the J gene end by 4 bases; junction bases not matched to a gene: 8. The germline CDR1 and CDR2 sequences are DFQATT and SNEGSKA (reference sequence). This chain's CDR3 is CSASSSSGSYEQYF. In DNA form, the CDR3 reads TGCAGTGCTAGTTCATCAAGCGGGAGTTACGAGCAGTACTTC.

The chain combines TRBV5-1 with TRBJ1-2; the match to TRBD1 covers 7 bases. From germline, CDR1 is SGHRS and CDR2 YFSETQ. Trimming took 1 base from V and 7 from J; bases not matched to a gene: 16. This CDR3 spans 17 amino acids. CDR3 residues: CASSLSLGTVRESGYTF. CDR3 nucleotides: TGCGCCAGCAGCTTGTCCTTGGGGACAGTGAGGGAGAGTGGCTACACCTTC.

J is TRBJ1-1 and V is TRBV7-8; 11 bases map to TRBD1. Germline assignment: CDR1 SGHVS and CDR2 FQNEAQ. This CDR3 spans 16 amino acids. V lost 5 bases, J lost 4 bases, and 9 bases stayed unmatched. CDR3 region: CASSLGQGAIGTEAFF. The CDR3 DNA follows: TGTGCCAGCAGCCTCGGACAGGGGGCAATCGGCACTGAAGCTTTCTTT.

This chain links TRBV3-1 (or the pseudogene TRBV3-2) with TRBJ1-1, with a weak D call TRBD1 (6 bases). Looked up from germline, CDR1 is LGHDT and CDR2 is YNNKEL (reference sequence). The CDR3 totals 14 residues. The V end lost 0 bases, the J end lost 8 bases, and 13 bases lay between the germline ends. The CDR3 nucleotides read TGTGCCAGCAGCCAAGATAGAGCCGGGACAGAAGCTTTCTTT. Translation gives CASSQDRAGTEAFF.

The chain links TRBV6-5 to TRBJ1-2; 7 nucleotides align to TRBD1. The V segment lost 8 bases and the J segment 2 bases; nucleotides outside the gene matches: 2. The germline V gene has CDR1 MNHEY and CDR2 SVGAGI. The CDR3 contains 12 residues. The CDR3 spells CASGTANYGYTF. CDR3 bases: TGTGCCAGCGGGACAGCAAACTATGGCTACACCTTC.